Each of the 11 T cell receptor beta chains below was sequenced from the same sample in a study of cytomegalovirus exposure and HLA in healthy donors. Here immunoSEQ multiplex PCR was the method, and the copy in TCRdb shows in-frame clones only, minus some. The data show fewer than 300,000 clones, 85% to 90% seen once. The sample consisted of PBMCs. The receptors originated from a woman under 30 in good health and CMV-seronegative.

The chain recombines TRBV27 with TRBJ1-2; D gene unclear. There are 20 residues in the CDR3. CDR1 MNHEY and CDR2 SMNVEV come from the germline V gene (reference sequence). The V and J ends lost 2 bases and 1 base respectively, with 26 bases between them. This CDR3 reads CASSLRVLNEGPNNNYGYTF. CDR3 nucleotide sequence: TGTGCCAGCAGTTTACGCGTCCTCAATGAGGGTCCCAACAATAACTATGGCTACACCTTC.

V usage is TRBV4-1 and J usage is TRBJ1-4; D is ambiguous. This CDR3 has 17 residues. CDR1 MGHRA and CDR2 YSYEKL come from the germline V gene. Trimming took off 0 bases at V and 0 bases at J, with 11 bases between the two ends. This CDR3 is CASSQETWSATNEKLFF. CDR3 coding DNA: TGCGCCAGCAGCCAAGAGACGTGGAGTGCAACTAATGAAAAACTGTTTTTT.

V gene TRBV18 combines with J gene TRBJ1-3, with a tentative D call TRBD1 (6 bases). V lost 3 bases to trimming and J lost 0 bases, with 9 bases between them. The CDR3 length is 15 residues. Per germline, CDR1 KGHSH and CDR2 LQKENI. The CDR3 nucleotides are TGTGCCAGCTCACCTACAGGGTTCTCTGGAAACACCATATATTTT. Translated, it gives CASSPTGFSGNTIYF.

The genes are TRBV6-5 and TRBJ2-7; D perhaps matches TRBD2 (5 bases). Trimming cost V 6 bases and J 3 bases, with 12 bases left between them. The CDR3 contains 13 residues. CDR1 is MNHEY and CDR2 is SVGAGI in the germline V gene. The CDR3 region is CASRAPGIYEQYF. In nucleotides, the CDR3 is TGTGCCAGCAGGGCACCGGGAATCTACGAGCAGTACTTC.

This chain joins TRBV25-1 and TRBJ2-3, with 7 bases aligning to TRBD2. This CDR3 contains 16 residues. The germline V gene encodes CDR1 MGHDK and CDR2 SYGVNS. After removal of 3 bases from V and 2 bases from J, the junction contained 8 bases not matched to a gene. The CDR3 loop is CASSEGWLAVTDTQYF. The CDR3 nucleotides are TGTGCCAGCAGTGAGGGGTGGCTAGCGGTCACAGATACGCAGTATTTT.

The CDR3 sequence: CASSVISGFKPEQFF. The CDR3 DNA sequence: TGTGCCAGCAGCGTTATTAGCGGGTTCAAACCTGAGCAGTTCTTC. The chain links TRBV5-4 to TRBJ2-1, with TRBD2 matching over 7 bases. V trimming: 4 bases; J trimming: 9 bases; junction bases outside the gene matches: 13. This CDR3 has 15 residues. CDR1 and CDR2 from the germline V gene are SGHNT and YYREEE (reference sequence).

CDR3 in amino acids: CASSEGTGMNTEAFF. The DNA for the CDR3 is TGTGCCAGCAGTGAAGGGACAGGGATGAACACTGAAGCTTTCTTT. The chain joins TRBV6-4 to TRBJ1-1; the match to TRBD1 covers 9 bases. Germline V gene lookup returns CDR1 MRHNA and CDR2 SNTAGT. V shed 3 bases, J shed 0 bases, and the junction held 2 bases outside the gene matches. The CDR3 is 15 amino acids.

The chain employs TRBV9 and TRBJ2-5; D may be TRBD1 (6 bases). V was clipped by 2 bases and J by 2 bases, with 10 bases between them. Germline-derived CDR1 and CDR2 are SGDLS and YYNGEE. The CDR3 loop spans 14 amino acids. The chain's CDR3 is CASSVSDRQETQYF. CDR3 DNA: TGTGCCAGCAGCGTTTCGGACAGACAAGAGACCCAGTACTTC.

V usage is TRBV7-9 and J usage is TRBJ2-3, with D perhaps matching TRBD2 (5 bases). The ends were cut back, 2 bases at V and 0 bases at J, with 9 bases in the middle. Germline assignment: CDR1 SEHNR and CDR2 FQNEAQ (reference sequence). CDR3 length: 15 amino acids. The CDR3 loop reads CASSLLRASTDTQYF. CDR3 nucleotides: TGTGCCAGCAGCTTATTGAGGGCTAGCACAGATACGCAGTATTTT.

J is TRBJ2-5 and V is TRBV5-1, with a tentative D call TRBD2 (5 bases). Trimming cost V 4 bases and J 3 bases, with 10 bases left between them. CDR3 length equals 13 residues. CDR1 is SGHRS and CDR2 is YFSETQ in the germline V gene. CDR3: CASSAVGKETQYF. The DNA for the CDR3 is TGCGCCAGCAGCGCCGTCGGGAAAGAGACCCAGTACTTC.

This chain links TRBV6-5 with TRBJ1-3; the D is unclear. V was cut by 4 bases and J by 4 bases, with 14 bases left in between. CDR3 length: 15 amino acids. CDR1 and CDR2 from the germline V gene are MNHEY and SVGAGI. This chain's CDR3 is CASSSRGREGNTIYF. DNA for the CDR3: TGTGCCAGCAGTTCCCGAGGGCGCGAGGGAAACACCATATATTTT.